Described below is a single TCR beta chain sequence and its context. The data derive from a study of blood T cell repertoires in COVID-19. Study-level information: Nucleic acid was either cDNA or gDNA, and it came from T cells, B-cell-depleted T cells, or PBMCs.

Deletions cut 0 bases from V and 3 bases from J, with 12 bases between. The germline V gene has CDR1 SGDLS and CDR2 YYNGEE. The CDR3 totals 16 residues. Recruited during active infection, patients (from Seattle) were subsequently followed longitudinally. Sequencing used immunoSEQ multiplex PCR; TCRdb keeps in-frame clones, though not all of them. The sample shows under 350,000 clones, 80% to 95% of them seen only once. The sequenced material came from peripheral blood. The gene calls are TRBV9 and TRBJ2-2; the D gene is possibly TRBD1 (6 bases). This TCR derives from a woman under 40 with COVID-19, enrolled during active disease. CDR3 in amino acids: CASSVAGTSYTGELFF. The CDR3 nucleotides read TGTGCCAGCAGCGTAGCGGGGACATCGTACACCGGGGAGCTGTTTTTT. The complete variable domain, with remaining parts taken from reference TRBV9 and TRBJ2-2, reads DSGVTQTPKHLITATGQRVTLRCSPRSGDLSVYWYQQSLDQGLQFLIQYYNGEERAKGNILERFSAQQFPDLHSELNLSSLELGDSALYFCASSVAGTSYTGELFFGEGSRLTVL.